The clone carrying this TCR beta chain was observed at least ten times. Its antigen is unknown. This entry belongs to a study of response to subunit inactivated influenza vaccine. Whole-study findings and limits: Seasonal influenza vaccination, on each occasion, was suggested by the authors to recruit few new T cells.

From the RT-PCR reads, TCRdb called clonotypes with MiXCR, one entry per CDR3 protein. The sample holds about 570,000 distinct CDR3 sequences; 11% are singletons and the top ten take roughly 9.6%. The CDR3 extends over 15 amino acids. The V end lost 1 base, the J end lost 3 bases, and 12 bases lay between the germline ends. These data were also reused for a study on T cells expressing NK-cell markers. That paper states: TCR beta libraries carry UMIs added by 5'RACE template switching. Sorted CD3+CD56+NKG2C+, CD3+CD56+NKG2C- and CD3+CD56-NKG2C+ T-cell subsets were beta-chain profiled. Sequenced donors, eight in total, included seven who were HCMV-seropositive and one who was seronegative. For over five donors, the dominant NKG2C+ clonotypes made up about 1.0-8% of their CD8+ T cells.

Sequenced here: PBMCs from blood, sampled on the day of vaccination. The sequence came from a man between 50 and 59 years old who received an inactivated influenza vaccine. This chain links TRBV12-3 or TRBV12-4 with TRBJ1-2; a weak D match, TRBD1 (5 bases). CDR3 nucleotides: TGTGCCAGCAGTTTAGGGCAGGGTAGCCACTATGGCTACACCTTC. Translated, it gives CASSLGQGSHYGYTF.